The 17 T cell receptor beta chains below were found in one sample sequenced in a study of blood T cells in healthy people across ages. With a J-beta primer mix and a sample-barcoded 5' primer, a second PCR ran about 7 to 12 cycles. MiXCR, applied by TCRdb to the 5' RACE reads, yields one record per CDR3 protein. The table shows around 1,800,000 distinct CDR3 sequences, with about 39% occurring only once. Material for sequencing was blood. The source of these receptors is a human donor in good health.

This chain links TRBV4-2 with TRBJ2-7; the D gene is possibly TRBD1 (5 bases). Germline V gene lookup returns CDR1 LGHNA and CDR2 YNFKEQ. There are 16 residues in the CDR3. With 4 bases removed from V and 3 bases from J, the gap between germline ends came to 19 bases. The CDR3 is CASSPKGQGSSYEQYF. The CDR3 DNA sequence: TGTGCCAGCAGCCCAAAGGGTCAGGGTTCAAGCTACGAGCAGTACTTC.

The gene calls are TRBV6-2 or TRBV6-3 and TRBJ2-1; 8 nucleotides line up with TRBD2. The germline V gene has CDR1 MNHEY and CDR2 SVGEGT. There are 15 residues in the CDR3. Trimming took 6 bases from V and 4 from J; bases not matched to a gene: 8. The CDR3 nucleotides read TGTGCCAGCAGAAAGAAGGTAGCGGGATACAATGAGCAGTTCTTC. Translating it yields CASRKKVAGYNEQFF.

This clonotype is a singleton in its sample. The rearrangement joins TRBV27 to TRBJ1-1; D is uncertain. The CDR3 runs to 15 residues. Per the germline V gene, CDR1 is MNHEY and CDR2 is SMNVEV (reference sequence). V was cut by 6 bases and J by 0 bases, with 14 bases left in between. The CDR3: CASSQTRVMNTEAFF. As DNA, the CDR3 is TGTGCCAGCAGCCAGACGAGGGTCATGAACACTGAAGCTTTCTTT.

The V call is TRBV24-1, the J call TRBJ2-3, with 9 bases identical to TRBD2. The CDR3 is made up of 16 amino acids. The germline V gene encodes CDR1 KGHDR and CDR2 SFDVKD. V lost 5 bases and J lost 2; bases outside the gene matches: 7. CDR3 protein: CATSGPGLADTDTQYF. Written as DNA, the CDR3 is TGTGCCACCAGTGGCCCGGGACTAGCTGACACAGATACGCAGTATTTT.

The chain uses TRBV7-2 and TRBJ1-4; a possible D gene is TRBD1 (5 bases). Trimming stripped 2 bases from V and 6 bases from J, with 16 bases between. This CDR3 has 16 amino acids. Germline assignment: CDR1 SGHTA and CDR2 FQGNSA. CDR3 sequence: CASSLRDPIVHEKLFF. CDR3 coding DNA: TGTGCCAGCAGCTTAAGGGACCCTATCGTTCATGAAAAACTGTTTTTT.

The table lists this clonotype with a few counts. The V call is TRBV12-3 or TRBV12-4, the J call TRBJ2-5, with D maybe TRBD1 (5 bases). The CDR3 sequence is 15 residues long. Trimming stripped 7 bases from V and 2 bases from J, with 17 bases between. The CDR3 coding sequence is TGTGCCAGCACTAGTGTCGCTGCAGGGCAAGAGACCCAGTACTTC. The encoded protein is CASTSVAAGQETQYF.

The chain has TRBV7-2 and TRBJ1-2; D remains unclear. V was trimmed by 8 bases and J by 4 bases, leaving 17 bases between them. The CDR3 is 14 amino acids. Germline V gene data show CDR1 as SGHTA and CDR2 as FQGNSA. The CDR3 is CASALGGSIYGYTF. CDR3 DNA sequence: TGTGCCAGCGCTCTAGGAGGTAGTATCTATGGCTACACCTTC. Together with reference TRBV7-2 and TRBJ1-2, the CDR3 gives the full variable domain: GAGVSQSPSNKVTEKGKDVELRCDPISGHTALYWYRQSLGQGLEFLIYFQGNSAPDKSGLPSDRFSAERTGGSVSTLTIQRTQQEDSAVYLCASALGGSIYGYTFGSGTRLTVV.

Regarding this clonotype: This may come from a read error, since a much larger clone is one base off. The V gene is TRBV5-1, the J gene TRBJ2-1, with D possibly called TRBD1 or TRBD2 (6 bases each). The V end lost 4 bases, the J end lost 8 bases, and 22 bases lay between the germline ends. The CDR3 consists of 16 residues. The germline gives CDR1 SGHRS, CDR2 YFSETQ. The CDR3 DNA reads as TGCGCCAGCAGCCTTCTTGTATCGGGGGCAGGGGATGAGCAGTTCTTC. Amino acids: CASSLLVSGAGDEQFF. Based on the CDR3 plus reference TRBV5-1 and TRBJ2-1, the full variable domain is KAGVTQTPRYLIKTRGQQVTLSCSPISGHRSVSWYQQTPGQGLQFLFEYFSETQRNKGNFPGRFSGRQFSNSRSEMNVSTLELGDSALYLCASSLLVSGAGDEQFFGPGTRLTVL.

The CDR3 bases are TGTGCCAGCAGCTTAACGCAGTCAGGGGAGCAGTACTTC. Protein sequence: CASSLTQSGEQYF. The chain has TRBV7-9 and TRBJ2-4; a possible D gene is TRBD1 (6 bases). The CDR3 covers 13 residues. Germline V CDR1 and CDR2: SEHNR, FQNEAQ (reference sequence). V gave up 2 bases and J gave up 13 bases, with 15 bases separating them.

The CDR3 here is CASSATPLQPQHF. DNA of the CDR3: TGTGCCAGCAGTGCCACCCCGTTGCAGCCCCAGCATTTT. V gene TRBV28 combines with J gene TRBJ1-5, with unresolved D. The CDR3 loop spans 13 amino acids. Germline CDR1 reads MDHEN; CDR2 reads SYDVKM. Trimming took 5 bases from V and 7 from J, leaving 12 bases between them.

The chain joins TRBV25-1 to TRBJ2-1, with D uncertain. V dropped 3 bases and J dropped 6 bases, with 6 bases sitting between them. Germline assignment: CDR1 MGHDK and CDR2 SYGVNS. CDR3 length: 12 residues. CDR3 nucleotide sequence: TGTGCCAGCAGTGACCCCAGCAATGAGCAGTTCTTC. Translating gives CASSDPSNEQFF.

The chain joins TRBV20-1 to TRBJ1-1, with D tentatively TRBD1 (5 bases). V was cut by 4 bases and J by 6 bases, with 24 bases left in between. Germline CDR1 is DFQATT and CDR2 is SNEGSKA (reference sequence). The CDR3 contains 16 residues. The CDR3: CSAIFSGLIRAAEAFF. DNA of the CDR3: TGCAGTGCTATCTTTAGCGGCCTTATCAGGGCAGCTGAAGCTTTCTTT.

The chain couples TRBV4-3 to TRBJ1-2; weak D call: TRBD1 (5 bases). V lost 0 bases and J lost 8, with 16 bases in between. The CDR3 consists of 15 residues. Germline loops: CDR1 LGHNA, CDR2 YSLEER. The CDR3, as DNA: TGCGCCAGCAGCCAAGATGGGACCCATGGGTACGGCTACACCTTC. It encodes CASSQDGTHGYGYTF.

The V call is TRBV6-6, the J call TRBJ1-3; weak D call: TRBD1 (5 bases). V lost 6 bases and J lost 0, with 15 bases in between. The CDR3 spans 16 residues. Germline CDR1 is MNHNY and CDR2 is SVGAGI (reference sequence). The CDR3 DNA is TGTGCCAGCAGCCCCGACAGTTTTTTCTCTGGAAACACCATATATTTT. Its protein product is CASSPDSFFSGNTIYF.

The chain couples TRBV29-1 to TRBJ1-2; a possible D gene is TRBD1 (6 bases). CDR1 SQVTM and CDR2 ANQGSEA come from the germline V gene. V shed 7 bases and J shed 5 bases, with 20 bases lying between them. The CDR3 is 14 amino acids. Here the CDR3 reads CSARGGLRGYGYTF. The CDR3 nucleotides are TGCAGCGCCCGAGGGGGTCTCCGAGGATATGGCTACACCTTC.

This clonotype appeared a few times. The CDR3 region is CASSFGGPGQETQYF. CDR3 nucleotides: TGTGCCAGCAGCTTCGGGGGGCCGGGGCAAGAGACCCAGTACTTC. V usage is TRBV7-2 and J usage is TRBJ2-5, with a weak D call TRBD2 (7 bases). From germline, CDR1 is SGHTA and CDR2 FQGNSA. Trimming left V 3 bases short and J 2 bases short, with 13 bases between. The CDR3 is 15 amino acids.

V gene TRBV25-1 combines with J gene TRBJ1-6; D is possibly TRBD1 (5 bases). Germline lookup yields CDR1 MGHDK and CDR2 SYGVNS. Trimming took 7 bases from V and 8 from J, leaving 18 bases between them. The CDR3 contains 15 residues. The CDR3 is CASTQRGDGYSPLHF. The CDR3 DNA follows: TGTGCCAGCACCCAACGGGGCGACGGATATTCACCCCTCCACTTT. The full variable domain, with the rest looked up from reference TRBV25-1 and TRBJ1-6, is EADIYQTPRYLVIGTGKKITLECSQTMGHDKMYWYQQDPGMELHLIHYSYGVNSTEKGDLSSESTVSRIRTEHFPLTLESARPSHTSQYLCASTQRGDGYSPLHFGNGTRLTVT.